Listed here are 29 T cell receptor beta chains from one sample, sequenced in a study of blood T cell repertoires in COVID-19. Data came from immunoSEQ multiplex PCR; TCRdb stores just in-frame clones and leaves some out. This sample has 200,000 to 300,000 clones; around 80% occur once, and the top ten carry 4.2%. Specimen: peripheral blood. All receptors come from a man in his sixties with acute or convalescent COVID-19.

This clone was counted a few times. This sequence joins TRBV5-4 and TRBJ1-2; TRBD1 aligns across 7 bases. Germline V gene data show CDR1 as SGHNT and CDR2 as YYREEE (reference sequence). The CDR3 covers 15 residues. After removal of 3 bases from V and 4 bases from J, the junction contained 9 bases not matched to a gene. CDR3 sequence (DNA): TGTGCCAGCAGCTCAAAAGACAGGGAGACCTATGGCTACACCTTC. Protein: CASSSKDRETYGYTF.

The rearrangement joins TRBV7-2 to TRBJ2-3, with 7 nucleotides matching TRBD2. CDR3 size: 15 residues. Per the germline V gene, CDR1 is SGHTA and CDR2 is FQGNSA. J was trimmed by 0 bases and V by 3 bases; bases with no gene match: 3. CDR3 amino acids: CASSLSGTSTDTQYF. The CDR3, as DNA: TGTGCCAGCAGCTTGAGCGGGACTAGCACAGATACGCAGTATTTT.

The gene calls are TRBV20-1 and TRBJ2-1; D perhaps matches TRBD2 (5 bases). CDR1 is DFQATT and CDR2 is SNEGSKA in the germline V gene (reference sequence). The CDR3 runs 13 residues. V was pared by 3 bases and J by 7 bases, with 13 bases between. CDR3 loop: CSASPTTENEQFF. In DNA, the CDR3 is TGCAGTGCTAGTCCGACTACCGAGAATGAGCAGTTCTTC.

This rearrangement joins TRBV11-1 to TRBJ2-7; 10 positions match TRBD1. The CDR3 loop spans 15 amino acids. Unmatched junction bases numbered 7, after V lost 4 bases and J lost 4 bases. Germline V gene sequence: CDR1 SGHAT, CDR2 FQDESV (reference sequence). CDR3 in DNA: TGTGCCAGCAGCTCCTCCCCGGGACAGGGGTACGAGCAGTACTTC. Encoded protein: CASSSSPGQGYEQYF.

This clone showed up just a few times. The CDR3 is CASSPAPTTNEKLFF. As DNA, the CDR3 is TGTGCCAGCTCACCAGCTCCTACAACTAATGAAAAACTGTTTTTT. This chain joins TRBV18 and TRBJ1-4; D not resolved. Germline assignment: CDR1 KGHSH and CDR2 LQKENI. Trimming stripped 2 bases from V and 0 bases from J, with 7 bases between. This CDR3 spans 15 amino acids. Full variable domain (rest looked up from reference TRBV18 and TRBJ1-4): NAGVMQNPRHLVRRRGQEARLRCSPMKGHSHVYWYRQLPEEGLKFMVYLQKENIIDESGMPKERFSAEFPKEGPSILRIQQVVRGDSAAYFCASSPAPTTNEKLFFGSGTQLSVL.

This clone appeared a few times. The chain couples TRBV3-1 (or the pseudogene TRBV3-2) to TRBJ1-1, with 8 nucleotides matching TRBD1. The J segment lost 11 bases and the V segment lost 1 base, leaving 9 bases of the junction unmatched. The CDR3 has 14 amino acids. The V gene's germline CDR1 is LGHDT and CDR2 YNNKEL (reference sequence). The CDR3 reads CASSQGGRGHAAFF. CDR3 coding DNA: TGTGCCAGCAGCCAAGGGGGCAGGGGGCATGCGGCTTTCTTT.

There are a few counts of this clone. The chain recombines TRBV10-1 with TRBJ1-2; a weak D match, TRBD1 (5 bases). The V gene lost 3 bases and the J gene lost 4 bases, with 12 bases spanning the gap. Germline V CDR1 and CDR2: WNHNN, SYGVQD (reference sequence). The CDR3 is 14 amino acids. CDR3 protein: CASSDQQEFYGYTF. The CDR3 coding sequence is TGCGCCAGCAGTGACCAACAGGAGTTCTATGGCTACACCTTC.

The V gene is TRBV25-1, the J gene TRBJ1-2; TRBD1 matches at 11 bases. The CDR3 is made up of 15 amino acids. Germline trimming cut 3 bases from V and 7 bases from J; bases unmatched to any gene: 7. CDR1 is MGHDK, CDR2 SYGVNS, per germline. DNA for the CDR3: TGTGCCAGCAGTGACGGGGACAGGGGGGCTCGTGGCTACACCTTC. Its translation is CASSDGDRGARGYTF.

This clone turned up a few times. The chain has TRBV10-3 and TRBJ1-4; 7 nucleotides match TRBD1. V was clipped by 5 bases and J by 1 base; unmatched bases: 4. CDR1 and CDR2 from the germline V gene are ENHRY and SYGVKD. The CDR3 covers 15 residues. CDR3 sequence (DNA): TGTGCCATCAGTCCTACAGGGGTAACTAATGAAAAACTGTTTTTT. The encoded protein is CAISPTGVTNEKLFF.

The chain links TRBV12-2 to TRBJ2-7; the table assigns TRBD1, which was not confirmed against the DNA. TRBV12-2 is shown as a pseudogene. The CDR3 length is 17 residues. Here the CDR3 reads CASRFVQPGQAGGEQYF. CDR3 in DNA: TGTGCAAGTCGCTTCGTTCAGCCGGGACAGGCAGGAGGCGAGCAGTACTTC.

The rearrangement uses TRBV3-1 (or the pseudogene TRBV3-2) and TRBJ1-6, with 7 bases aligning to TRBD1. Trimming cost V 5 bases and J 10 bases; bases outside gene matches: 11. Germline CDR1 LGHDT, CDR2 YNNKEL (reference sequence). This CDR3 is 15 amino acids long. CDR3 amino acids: CASSLLDLGGSPLHF. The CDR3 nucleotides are TGTGCCAGCAGCTTACTGGACCTAGGGGGCTCACCCCTCCACTTT.

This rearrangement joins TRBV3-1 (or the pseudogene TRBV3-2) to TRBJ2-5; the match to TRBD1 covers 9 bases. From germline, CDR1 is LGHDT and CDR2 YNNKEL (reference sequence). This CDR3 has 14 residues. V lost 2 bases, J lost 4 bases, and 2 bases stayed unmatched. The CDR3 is CASSQHRGRETQYF. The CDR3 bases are TGTGCCAGCAGCCAACACAGGGGGCGAGAGACCCAGTACTTC.

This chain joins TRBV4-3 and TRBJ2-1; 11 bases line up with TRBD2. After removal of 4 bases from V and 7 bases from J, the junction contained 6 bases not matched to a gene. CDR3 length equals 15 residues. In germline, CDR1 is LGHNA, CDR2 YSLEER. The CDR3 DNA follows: TGCGCCAGCAGCCTTAGCGGGAGGGCGGGGAATGAGCAGTTCTTC. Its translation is CASSLSGRAGNEQFF.

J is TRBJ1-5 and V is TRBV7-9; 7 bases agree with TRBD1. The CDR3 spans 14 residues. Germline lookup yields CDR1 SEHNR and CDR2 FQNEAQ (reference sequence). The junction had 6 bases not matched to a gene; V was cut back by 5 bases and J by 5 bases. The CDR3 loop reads CASSQGQPYQPQHF. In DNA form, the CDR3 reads TGTGCCAGCAGCCAGGGACAGCCTTATCAGCCCCAGCATTTT.

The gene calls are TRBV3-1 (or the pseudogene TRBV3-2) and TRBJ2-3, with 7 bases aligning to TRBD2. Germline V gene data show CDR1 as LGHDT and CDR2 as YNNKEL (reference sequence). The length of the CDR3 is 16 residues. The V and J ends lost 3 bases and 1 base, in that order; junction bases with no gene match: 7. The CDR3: CASSQASGKGTDTQYF. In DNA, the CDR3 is TGTGCCAGCAGCCAGGCAAGCGGGAAGGGCACAGATACGCAGTATTTT.

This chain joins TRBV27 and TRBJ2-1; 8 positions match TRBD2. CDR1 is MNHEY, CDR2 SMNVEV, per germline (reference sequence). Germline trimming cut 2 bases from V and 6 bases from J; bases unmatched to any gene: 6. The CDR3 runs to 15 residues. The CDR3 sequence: CASSLRGLGANEQFF. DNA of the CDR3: TGTGCCAGCAGTTTAAGGGGACTAGGGGCCAATGAGCAGTTCTTC.

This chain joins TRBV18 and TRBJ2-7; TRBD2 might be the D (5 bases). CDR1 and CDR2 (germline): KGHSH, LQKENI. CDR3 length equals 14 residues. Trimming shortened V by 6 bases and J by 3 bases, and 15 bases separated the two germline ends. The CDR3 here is CASSPGRDGYEQYF. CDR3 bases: TGTGCCAGCTCCCCTGGCCGGGATGGCTACGAGCAGTACTTC.

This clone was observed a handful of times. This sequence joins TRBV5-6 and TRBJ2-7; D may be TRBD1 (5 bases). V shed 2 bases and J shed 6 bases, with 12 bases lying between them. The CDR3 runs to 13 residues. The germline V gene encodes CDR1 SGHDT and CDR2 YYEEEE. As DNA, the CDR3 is TGTGCCAGCAGCTTCAGGGTGGGGCGCGAGCAGTACTTC. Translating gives CASSFRVGREQYF.

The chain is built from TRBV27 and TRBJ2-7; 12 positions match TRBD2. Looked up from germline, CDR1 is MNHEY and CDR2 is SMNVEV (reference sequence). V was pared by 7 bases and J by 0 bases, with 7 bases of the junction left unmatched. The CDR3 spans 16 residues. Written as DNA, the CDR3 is TGTGCCAGCACCCACCTAGCGGGAGGGCCCTCCTACGAGCAGTACTTC. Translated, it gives CASTHLAGGPSYEQYF.

CDR3 amino acids: CASSQDLNSGNTIYF. CDR3 nucleotides: TGTGCCAGCAGCCAAGATCTTAACTCTGGAAACACCATATATTTT. The chain employs TRBV3-1 (or the pseudogene TRBV3-2) and TRBJ1-3; D remains ambiguous. Germline V lookup: CDR1 LGHDT, CDR2 YNNKEL (reference sequence). Trimming cost V 0 bases and J 0 bases, with 6 bases left between them. The CDR3 length is 15 residues.

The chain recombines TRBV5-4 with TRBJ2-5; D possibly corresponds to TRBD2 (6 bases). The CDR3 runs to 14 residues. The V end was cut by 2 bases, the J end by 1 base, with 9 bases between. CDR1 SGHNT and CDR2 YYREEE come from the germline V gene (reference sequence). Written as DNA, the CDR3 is TGTGCCAGCAGCTTCGGGCGGGGCCAAGAGACCCAGTACTTC. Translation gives CASSFGRGQETQYF.

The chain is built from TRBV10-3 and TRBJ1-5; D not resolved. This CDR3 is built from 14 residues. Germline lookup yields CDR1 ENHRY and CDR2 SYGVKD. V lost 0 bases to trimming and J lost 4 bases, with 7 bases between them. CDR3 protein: CAISESSQNQPQHF. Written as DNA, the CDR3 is TGTGCCATCAGTGAGTCGTCGCAGAATCAGCCCCAGCATTTT.

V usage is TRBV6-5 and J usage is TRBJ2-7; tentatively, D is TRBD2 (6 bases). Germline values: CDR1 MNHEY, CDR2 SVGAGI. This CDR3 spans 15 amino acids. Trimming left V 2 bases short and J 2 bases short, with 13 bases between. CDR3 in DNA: TGTGCCAGCAGTTACCTGCGGACGGGAGCCTACGAGCAGTACTTC. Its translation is CASSYLRTGAYEQYF.

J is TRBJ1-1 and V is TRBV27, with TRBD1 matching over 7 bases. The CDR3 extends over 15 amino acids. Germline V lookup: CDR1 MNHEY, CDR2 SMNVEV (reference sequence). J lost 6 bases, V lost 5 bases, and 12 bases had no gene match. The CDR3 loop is CASSPIGIQGAEAFF. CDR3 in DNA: TGTGCCAGCAGTCCGATAGGGATTCAGGGGGCTGAAGCTTTCTTT.

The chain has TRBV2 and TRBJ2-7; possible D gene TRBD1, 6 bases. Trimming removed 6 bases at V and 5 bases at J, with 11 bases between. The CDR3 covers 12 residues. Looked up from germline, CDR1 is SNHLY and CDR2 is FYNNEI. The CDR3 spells CASRGNRDEQYF. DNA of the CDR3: TGTGCCAGCAGAGGGAACAGGGACGAGCAGTACTTC.

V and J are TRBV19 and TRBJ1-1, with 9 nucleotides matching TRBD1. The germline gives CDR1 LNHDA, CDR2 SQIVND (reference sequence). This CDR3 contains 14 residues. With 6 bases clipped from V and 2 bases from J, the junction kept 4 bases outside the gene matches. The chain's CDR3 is CASRGQGANTEAFF. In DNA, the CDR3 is TGTGCCAGTAGGGGACAGGGAGCAAACACTGAAGCTTTCTTT.

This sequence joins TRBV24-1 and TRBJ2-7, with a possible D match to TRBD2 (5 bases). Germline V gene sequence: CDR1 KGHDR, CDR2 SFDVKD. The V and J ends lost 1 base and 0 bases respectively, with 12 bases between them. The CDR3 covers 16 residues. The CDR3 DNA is TGTGCCACCAGTGATTTTTCGGGAAGGAGCTCCTACGAGCAGTACTTC. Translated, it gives CATSDFSGRSSYEQYF.

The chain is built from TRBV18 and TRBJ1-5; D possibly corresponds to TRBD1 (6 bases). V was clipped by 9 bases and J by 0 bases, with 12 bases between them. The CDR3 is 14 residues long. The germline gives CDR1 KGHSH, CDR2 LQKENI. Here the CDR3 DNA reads TGTGCCAGTTCGACAGGATATAGCAATCAGCCCCAGCATTTT. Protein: CASSTGYSNQPQHF. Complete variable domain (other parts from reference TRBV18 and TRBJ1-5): NAGVMQNPRHLVRRRGQEARLRCSPMKGHSHVYWYRQLPEEGLKFMVYLQKENIIDESGMPKERFSAEFPKEGPSILRIQQVVRGDSAAYFCASSTGYSNQPQHFGDGTRLSIL.

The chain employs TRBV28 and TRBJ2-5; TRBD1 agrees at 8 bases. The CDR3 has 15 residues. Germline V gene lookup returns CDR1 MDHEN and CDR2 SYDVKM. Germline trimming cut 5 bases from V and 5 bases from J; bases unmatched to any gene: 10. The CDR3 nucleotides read TGTGCCAGCAGTGAGACAGGGGTCTCCGAGGAGACCCAGTACTTC. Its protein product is CASSETGVSEETQYF.